The 16 T cell receptor beta chains below come from one sample, sequenced in a study of technical replicates of blood from a handful of donors. Generated by immunoSEQ multiplex PCR, the TCRdb table keeps only in-frame clones and is missing some. The sample holds over 60,000 clones, 89% seen once. The sample taken for sequencing was PBMCs. The receptors stem from a human donor in good health. Some clones in this sample may be carry-over from other donors' samples.

The chain uses TRBV29-1 and TRBJ2-3, with 8 bases fitting TRBD2. The germline CDR1 and CDR2 sequences are SQVTM and ANQGSEA. The length of the CDR3 is 13 residues. The J segment lost 5 bases and the V segment lost 7 bases, leaving 8 bases of the junction unmatched. The CDR3: CSGQAGERDTQYF. The CDR3 coding sequence is TGCAGCGGTCAAGCGGGAGAAAGAGATACGCAGTATTTT.

The chain joins TRBV30 to TRBJ2-2; 7 bases agree with TRBD1. The CDR3 runs 15 residues. Per the germline V gene, CDR1 is GTSNPN and CDR2 is SVGIG (reference sequence). V was pared by 3 bases and J by 0 bases, with 4 bases of the junction left unmatched. The DNA for the CDR3 is TGTGCCTGGAGCGATGGGACAGCGAACACCGGGGAGCTGTTTTTT. It translates to CAWSDGTANTGELFF.

The chain carries TRBV15 and TRBJ2-5, with a weak D call TRBD2 (6 bases). The CDR3 totals 14 residues. V was trimmed by 2 bases and J by 1 base, leaving 8 bases between them. Germline V gene data show CDR1 as LNHNV and CDR2 as YYDKDF (reference sequence). CDR3 bases: TGTGCCACCAGCAGATATAGCGGCCAAGAGACCCAGTACTTC. Amino acids: CATSRYSGQETQYF.

This clone has a single count. The chain couples TRBV28 to TRBJ1-6, with a possible D match to TRBD1 (5 bases). V was pared by 5 bases and J by 10 bases, with 18 bases between. The V gene's germline CDR1 is MDHEN and CDR2 SYDVKM. The CDR3 sequence is 15 residues long. In nucleotides, the CDR3 is TGTGCCAGCAGTAGATCGGCGGGGGACCGGTCACCCCTCCACTTT. Protein product: CASSRSAGDRSPLHF.

The rearrangement uses TRBV7-9 and TRBJ1-2; 8 bases map to TRBD1. Germline V gives CDR1 SEHNR, CDR2 FQNEAQ (reference sequence). The J segment lost 7 bases and the V segment lost 4 bases, leaving 5 bases of the junction unmatched. CDR3 length: 13 amino acids. The chain's CDR3 is CASSSNTGGGYTF. The CDR3 coding sequence is TGTGCCAGCAGCTCTAACACAGGGGGTGGCTACACCTTC.

The chain couples TRBV4-1 to TRBJ1-6; D is unclear. This CDR3 comprises 17 residues. V dropped 0 bases and J dropped 12 bases, with 21 bases sitting between them. The germline gives CDR1 MGHRA, CDR2 YSYEKL. The CDR3 sequence is CASSQDERVGGGKPLHF. CDR3 bases: TGCGCCAGCAGCCAAGATGAGAGAGTGGGAGGAGGAAAACCCCTCCACTTT.

The chain has TRBV9 and TRBJ2-1, with TRBD2 identical over 8 bases. Trimming cost V 4 bases and J 1 base; bases outside gene matches: 7. Per the germline V gene, CDR1 is SGDLS and CDR2 is YYNGEE. The CDR3 has 16 amino acids. CDR3 region: CASSLRSGSSYNEQFF. CDR3 bases: TGTGCCAGCAGCCTAAGGAGCGGGAGTTCCTACAATGAGCAGTTCTTC.

The chain recombines TRBV27 with TRBJ2-7; the D is unclear. Germline V gives CDR1 MNHEY, CDR2 SMNVEV (reference sequence). V gave up 8 bases and J gave up 2 bases, with 10 bases separating them. The CDR3 has 12 amino acids. The CDR3 sequence: CASPGGPYEQYF. The CDR3 DNA reads TGTGCCAGCCCCGGTGGGCCCTACGAGCAGTACTTC.

The genes are TRBV4-3 and TRBJ1-2; no clear D. Germline V CDR1 and CDR2: LGHNA, YSLEER. The ends were cut back, 4 bases at V and 2 bases at J, with 11 bases in the middle. The CDR3 loop spans 14 amino acids. The CDR3 bases are TGCGCCAGCAGCCCGGTTACTGAAAACTATGGCTACACCTTC. Translating gives CASSPVTENYGYTF.

V and J are TRBV6-1 and TRBJ1-1; 10 bases fit TRBD1. V trimming: 4 bases; J trimming: 4 bases; junction bases outside the gene matches: 9. The CDR3 has 16 residues. The germline gives CDR1 MNHNS, CDR2 SASEGT. The CDR3 sequence: CASSGGQGLGGTEAFF. Here the CDR3 DNA reads TGTGCCAGCAGTGGGGGACAGGGGTTAGGAGGCACTGAAGCTTTCTTT.

The chain combines TRBV19 with TRBJ1-2, with D unresolved. Trimming took off 3 bases at V and 2 bases at J, with 13 bases between the two ends. The CDR3 has 15 amino acids. CDR1 is LNHDA and CDR2 is SQIVND in the germline V gene (reference sequence). The CDR3 is CASSIGLLPNYGYTF. For the CDR3, the DNA is TGTGCCAGTAGTATCGGACTCTTGCCCAACTATGGCTACACCTTC.

This clone was observed a few times. The V and J genes are TRBV7-6 and TRBJ1-1; D might be TRBD1 (5 bases). Germline CDR1 and CDR2: SGHVS and FNYEAQ. The CDR3 runs to 15 residues. V lost 5 bases and J 4 bases, leaving 17 bases between the germline ends. This chain's CDR3 is CASSPGGRLATEAFF. DNA of the CDR3: TGTGCCAGCAGCCCCGGGGGACGGTTGGCCACTGAAGCTTTCTTT.

The chain is built from TRBV18 and TRBJ1-4; the D is unclear. Germline values: CDR1 KGHSH, CDR2 LQKENI. V shed 1 base and J shed 7 bases, with 16 bases lying between them. The CDR3 totals 16 residues. This CDR3 reads CASSPLSGLNGEKLFF. DNA for the CDR3: TGTGCCAGCTCACCACTCTCAGGCCTCAATGGTGAAAAACTGTTTTTT.

This rearrangement joins TRBV29-1 to TRBJ2-3; 7 nucleotides align to TRBD1. Germline V CDR1 and CDR2: SQVTM, ANQGSEA. V lost 2 bases and J lost 0; bases outside the gene matches: 5. This CDR3 spans 15 amino acids. This CDR3 is CSVENGQVSTDTQYF. The CDR3 nucleotides read TGCAGCGTTGAAAACGGACAGGTTAGCACAGATACGCAGTATTTT.

DNA for the CDR3: TGTGCCATCAGTGAGTCGACAACGAACACCGGGGAGCTGTTTTTT. As protein: CAISESTTNTGELFF. J is TRBJ2-2 and V is TRBV10-3, with D unresolved. The CDR3 totals 15 residues. Germline V CDR1 and CDR2: ENHRY, SYGVKD. Trimming cost V 0 bases and J 0 bases, with 5 bases left between them.

The chain is built from TRBV7-2 and TRBJ2-7; 7 bases map to TRBD2. The CDR3 is 12 residues long. The J segment lost 12 bases and the V segment lost 0 bases, leaving 5 bases of the junction unmatched. Looked up from germline, CDR1 is SGHTA and CDR2 is FQGNSA. The CDR3 reads CASSLAFGGLYF. The CDR3 DNA is TGTGCCAGCAGCTTAGCGTTCGGGGGGTTGTACTTC.